Below are 31 T cell receptor beta chains sequenced from a single sample in a study of T cell responses to AZD1222 COVID-19 vaccine. Method: immunoSEQ multiplex PCR; TCRdb's copy keeps in-frame clones and lacks some. The data show about 140,000 clones, around 92% seen once. The sample was peripheral blood, taken 28 days after the second AZD1222 dose. These receptors came from an adult who received the AZD1222 COVID-19 vaccine.

The chain carries TRBV12-5 and TRBJ2-1; 14 bases align to TRBD2. V shed 5 bases and J 7 bases; nucleotides not matched to a gene: 4. This CDR3 has 15 residues. Germline CDR1 and CDR2: LGHNT and FRNRAP. CDR3 sequence reads: CASGKTSGRENEQFF. The CDR3 coding sequence is TGTGCTAGTGGTAAGACTAGCGGGAGGGAAAATGAGCAGTTCTTC.

The chain combines TRBV7-3 with TRBJ2-1; D call uncertain. The ends were cut back, 1 base at V and 7 bases at J, with 8 bases in the middle. Germline assignment: CDR1 SGHTA and CDR2 FQGTGA. The CDR3 covers 13 residues. For the CDR3, the DNA is TGTGCCAGCAGCTTAAGCTGGGGAAATGAGCAGTTCTTC. Its translation is CASSLSWGNEQFF.

The chain recombines TRBV2 with TRBJ1-6; D is unresolved. Looked up from germline, CDR1 is SNHLY and CDR2 is FYNNEI. This CDR3 has 18 amino acids. V shed 6 bases and J shed 8 bases, with 26 bases lying between them. The CDR3, as DNA: TGTGCCAGCAGGCGGCTCCCAGGTACCACCGGTAAAGATTCACCCCTCCACTTT. This translates into CASRRLPGTTGKDSPLHF.

The chain couples TRBV18 to TRBJ2-7; D is unclear. V was shortened by 3 bases and J by 6 bases, with 12 bases between the two germline ends. The CDR3 covers 13 residues. Per germline, CDR1 KGHSH and CDR2 LQKENI. As DNA, the CDR3 is TGTGCCAGCTCACCCCGATTTGATCGCGAGCAGTACTTC. Its protein is CASSPRFDREQYF.

The CDR3 loop is CASSIRSEQFF. CDR3 DNA sequence: TGTGCCAGTAGTATACGAAGTGAGCAGTTCTTC. This chain uses TRBV19 with TRBJ2-1; D is unresolved. Trimming removed 2 bases at V and 9 bases at J, with 5 bases between. The germline V gene encodes CDR1 LNHDA and CDR2 SQIVND (reference sequence). The length of the CDR3 is 11 residues.

V usage is TRBV13 and J usage is TRBJ2-1; D may be TRBD1 or TRBD2 (5 bases each). The CDR3 is 14 residues long. CDR1 and CDR2 from the germline V gene are PRHDT and FYEKMQ (reference sequence). The V and J ends lost 8 bases and 6 bases respectively, with 17 bases between them. The CDR3 DNA follows: TGTGCCAGCGCTGGGGGACGGAGAATCAATGAGCAGTTCTTC. Its translation: CASAGGRRINEQFF.

The chain links TRBV5-6 to TRBJ1-6; unclear D gene. Trimming took 2 bases from V and 10 from J, leaving 13 bases between them. The CDR3 covers 14 residues. Germline CDR1 SGHDT, CDR2 YYEEEE. The CDR3 bases are TGTGCCAGCAGCTTCGGAGGGAAAGGATCACCCCTCCACTTT. This gives the protein CASSFGGKGSPLHF.

V usage is TRBV19 and J usage is TRBJ2-7, with D possibly TRBD2 on 5 matching bases. V lost 5 bases, J lost 2 bases, and 16 bases lay in between. This CDR3 comprises 15 residues. CDR1 is LNHDA and CDR2 is SQIVND in the germline V gene (reference sequence). CDR3 residues: CASSWSKRSTYEQYF. The CDR3 coding sequence is TGTGCCAGTAGTTGGTCGAAGCGGTCGACCTACGAGCAGTACTTC.

The CDR3 loop is CASSLDRLAGAPLHF. The CDR3 region has the DNA TGTGCCAGCAGCTTAGATAGGCTCGCAGGGGCACCCCTCCACTTT. The rearrangement joins TRBV11-2 to TRBJ1-6; possible D gene TRBD1, 6 bases. Germline V gene sequence: CDR1 SGHAT, CDR2 FQNNGV. The CDR3 spans 15 residues. Trimming took 0 bases from V and 11 from J, leaving 14 bases between them.

The chain couples TRBV12-5 to TRBJ2-2; a weak D match, TRBD2 (6 bases). This CDR3 is built from 15 residues. Germline V gene sequence: CDR1 LGHNT, CDR2 FRNRAP. Trimming removed 0 bases from V and 5 bases from J, with 10 bases in between. The CDR3 DNA follows: TGTGCTAGTGGTTTGGTACTCGGGACTACCGGGGAGCTGTTTTTT. Its translation: CASGLVLGTTGELFF.

CDR3 sequence (DNA): TGTGCCAGCAGCTTAGCGGCAGGCTTCTATGGCTACACCTTC. It translates to CASSLAAGFYGYTF. The chain combines TRBV7-2 with TRBJ1-2; D is ambiguous. Trimming shortened V by 0 bases and J by 4 bases, and 9 bases separated the two germline ends. The CDR3 runs to 14 residues. Germline CDR1 SGHTA, CDR2 FQGNSA.

This chain joins TRBV2 and TRBJ2-7, with TRBD2 matching 7 bases. CDR1 and CDR2 (germline): SNHLY, FYNNEI. The CDR3 runs 14 residues. The V gene end was trimmed by 4 bases and the J gene end by 7 bases; junction bases not matched to a gene: 10. CDR3 DNA: TGTGCCAGCAGTGTTGCGGGAGTGTCCTCTGAGCAGTACTTC. Protein: CASSVAGVSSEQYF.

This clone appeared once. V and J are TRBV7-9 and TRBJ2-1; 7 bases map to TRBD1. The germline V gene has CDR1 SEHNR and CDR2 FQNEAQ (reference sequence). Trimming cost V 5 bases and J 3 bases; bases outside gene matches: 7. The CDR3 spans 15 residues. For the CDR3, the DNA is TGTGCCAGCAGCGGCAAAGACAGGGTCTACAATGAGCAGTTCTTC. Protein product: CASSGKDRVYNEQFF.

The chain combines TRBV6-6 with TRBJ1-2; D call uncertain. Germline lookup yields CDR1 MNHNY and CDR2 SVGAGI (reference sequence). Trimming cost V 4 bases and J 6 bases, with 6 bases left between them. The CDR3 runs 11 residues. Written as DNA, the CDR3 is TGTGCCAGCAGTTCCGAGAATGGCTACACCTTC. Translating gives CASSSENGYTF.

The rearrangement joins TRBV6-2 or TRBV6-3 to TRBJ1-2; no definite D call. Germline CDR1 reads MNHEY; CDR2 reads SVGEGT. The CDR3 loop spans 12 amino acids. Trimming pared 0 bases from V and 4 bases from J, leaving 3 bases between. CDR3 loop: CASSYSVYGYTF. The CDR3 nucleotides read TGTGCCAGCAGTTACTCGGTCTATGGCTACACCTTC.

The J gene is TRBJ2-7, the V gene TRBV7-9; possibly TRBD1 for D (6 bases). The CDR3 has 15 residues. Germline V lookup: CDR1 SEHNR, CDR2 FQNEAQ (reference sequence). V dropped 3 bases and J dropped 5 bases, with 17 bases sitting between them. This CDR3 is CASSFGTPGVHEQYF. DNA for the CDR3: TGTGCCAGCAGCTTCGGGACACCGGGTGTCCACGAGCAGTACTTC.

The genes are TRBV7-2 and TRBJ2-1; 10 nucleotides align to TRBD1. The V segment lost 3 bases and the J segment 7 bases; nucleotides outside the gene matches: 3. There are 14 residues in the CDR3. Germline CDR1 reads SGHTA; CDR2 reads FQGNSA. The CDR3 loop reads CASSFDRGRNEQFF. The CDR3 DNA reads TGTGCCAGCAGCTTCGACAGGGGGCGGAATGAGCAGTTCTTC.

V is TRBV29-1 and J is TRBJ1-1, with D possibly being TRBD1 (5 bases). Germline V gene lookup returns CDR1 SQVTM and CDR2 ANQGSEA. Trimming removed 6 bases from V and 3 bases from J, with 14 bases in between. The length of the CDR3 is 13 residues. CDR3 in amino acids: CSVEGHIYTEAFF. CDR3 coding DNA: TGCAGCGTCGAGGGGCACATCTACACTGAAGCTTTCTTT.

The V call is TRBV28, the J call TRBJ1-5, with D perhaps matching TRBD1 (6 bases). This CDR3 is 16 amino acids long. Germline V gene sequence: CDR1 MDHEN, CDR2 SYDVKM. The germline V and J ends were trimmed by 5 bases and 0 bases, with 14 bases remaining between them. CDR3 region: CASSPTGQGSNQPQHF. The CDR3, as DNA: TGTGCCAGCAGTCCAACAGGGCAGGGTAGCAATCAGCCCCAGCATTTT.

J is TRBJ2-7 and V is TRBV21-1; the table's D call, TRBD1, has no DNA check behind it. TRBV21-1 is reported as a pseudogene. This CDR3 spans 12 amino acids. DNA of the CDR3: TGTGCCAGACAGGGGGCGCGCTACGAGCAGTACTTC. Translation: CARQGARYEQYF.

CDR3 nucleotide sequence: TGTGCCAGCAGCGCCCGCGGGGTGGGGGGCGCAGATACGCAGTATTTT. As protein: CASSARGVGGADTQYF. The V gene is TRBV5-6, the J gene TRBJ2-3; D might be TRBD1 or TRBD2, each matching 6 bases. This CDR3 is built from 16 residues. V lost 4 bases to trimming and J lost 4 bases, with 19 bases between them. Germline CDR1 reads SGHDT; CDR2 reads YYEEEE.

The table lists this clone with a count of one. This chain uses TRBV6-5 with TRBJ2-7, with a tentative D call TRBD1 (6 bases). This CDR3 comprises 11 residues. The germline V gene encodes CDR1 MNHEY and CDR2 SVGAGI. V gave up 2 bases and J gave up 10 bases, with 9 bases separating them. CDR3 bases: TGTGCCAGCAGTTACCAGGGGCTTCAGTACTTC. Encoded protein: CASSYQGLQYF.

The chain is built from TRBV16 and TRBJ1-1; D ambiguous. This CDR3 is 14 amino acids long. Looked up from germline, CDR1 is KGHSY and CDR2 is FQNENV. Trimming cost V 1 base and J 5 bases, with 11 bases left between them. Written as DNA, the CDR3 is TGTGCCAGCAGCCAATTGGGCACGCCGACTGAAGCTTTCTTT. This encodes CASSQLGTPTEAFF.

The chain employs TRBV28 and TRBJ2-7; tentative D call: TRBD1 (5 bases). Germline values: CDR1 MDHEN, CDR2 SYDVKM. The ends were cut back, 6 bases at V and 0 bases at J, with 9 bases in the middle. CDR3 size: 13 residues. The CDR3 is CASSAGFSYEQYF. CDR3 in DNA: TGTGCCAGCAGCGCAGGGTTCTCCTACGAGCAGTACTTC.

The CDR3 nucleotides read TGTGCCAGCAGCCATTCCGGGACAGCTGAAAAACTGTTTTTT. Encoded protein: CASSHSGTAEKLFF. The rearrangement uses TRBV7-8 and TRBJ1-4, with 7 nucleotides matching TRBD1. Germline V CDR1 and CDR2: SGHVS, FQNEAQ. V shed 5 bases and J 7 bases; nucleotides not matched to a gene: 7. The CDR3 is 14 amino acids.

J is TRBJ1-6 and V is TRBV5-1; the match to TRBD1 covers 9 bases. With 4 bases clipped from V and 10 bases from J, the junction kept 9 bases outside the gene matches. The CDR3 covers 15 residues. In germline, CDR1 is SGHRS, CDR2 YFSETQ. CDR3 protein: CASSPSTGGTSPLHF. The DNA for the CDR3 is TGCGCCAGCAGCCCCTCGACAGGGGGAACATCACCCCTCCACTTT.

The chain uses TRBV28 and TRBJ1-5; 8 bases fit TRBD1. CDR3 length: 17 amino acids. Germline V gene data show CDR1 as MDHEN and CDR2 as SYDVKM. After removal of 1 base from V and 4 bases from J, the junction contained 9 bases not matched to a gene. The CDR3 loop reads CASSLLPITGGNQPQHF. CDR3 nucleotide sequence: TGTGCCAGCAGTTTATTACCGATAACAGGGGGAAATCAGCCCCAGCATTTT. The full variable domain, with the rest looked up from reference TRBV28 and TRBJ1-5, is DVKVTQSSRYLVKRTGEKVFLECVQDMDHENMFWYRQDPGLGLRLIYFSYDVKMKEKGDIPEGYSVSREKKERFSLILESASTNQTSMYLCASSLLPITGGNQPQHFGDGTRLSIL.

This clone was detected only a few times. This sequence joins TRBV4-1 and TRBJ1-3, with 11 bases lining up with TRBD1. Germline values: CDR1 MGHRA, CDR2 YSYEKL. The CDR3 length is 19 residues. V trimming: 3 bases; J trimming: 0 bases; junction bases outside the gene matches: 10. Here the CDR3 reads CASSQAGTGGSRSGNTIYF. CDR3 DNA: TGCGCCAGCAGCCAGGCCGGGACAGGGGGTAGCCGCTCTGGAAACACCATATATTTT.

A remark on this clone: The sample has other DNA sequences that encode this CDR3 too. This chain joins TRBV5-1 and TRBJ1-1; 9 bases agree with TRBD1. The CDR3 runs 14 residues. Germline V CDR1 and CDR2: SGHRS, YFSETQ. The junction had 3 bases not matched to a gene; V was cut back by 3 bases and J by 3 bases. In DNA form, the CDR3 reads TGCGCCAGCAGCTCGGGACAGGGCTACACTGAAGCTTTCTTT. Amino acid sequence: CASSSGQGYTEAFF.

The chain is built from TRBV5-1 and TRBJ2-5; the D gene could be TRBD1 or TRBD2 (5 bases each). Germline CDR1 is SGHRS and CDR2 is YFSETQ. There are 18 residues in the CDR3. V lost 0 bases and J lost 5, with 23 bases in between. The CDR3 region has the DNA TGCGCCAGCAGCTTGGAACCTTCCTCCCGGGACCTCCTGGAGACCCAGTACTTC. Translation: CASSLEPSSRDLLETQYF.

The rearrangement joins TRBV15 to TRBJ1-1; tentatively, D is TRBD1 (6 bases). From germline, CDR1 is LNHNV and CDR2 YYDKDF (reference sequence). This CDR3 spans 17 amino acids. The V end lost 2 bases, the J end lost 0 bases, and 16 bases lay between the germline ends. The CDR3 nucleotides are TGTGCCACCAGCAGACCTACTCACGGACAGTTGAACACTGAAGCTTTCTTT. The encoded protein is CATSRPTHGQLNTEAFF.